These T cell receptor beta chains were read from a single sample in a study of T-cell reconstitution after alpha-beta-depleted transplantation in children. TCRdb re-derived calls from the PCR reads in MiXCR, one entry per CDR3 protein. The sample includes about 200,000 distinct CDR3 sequences, approximately 7% of them seen just once. This specimen was PBMCs, taken before TCRalphabeta/CD19-depleted stem cell transplant. These receptor sequences come from a boy aged 2 to 10 with acute lymphoblastic leukemia, due to receive a stem cell transplant. Each CDR3 is given with its conserved first and last residue. A D gene is named only where the DNA matches it firmly. Expanded clones are given a class, and other clones once, few, many or no size at all.

v_call: TRBV6-4; clone_size: few; j_call: TRBJ1-1; cdr3_length: 14; d_call: TRBD1; cdr3_aa: CASSPGQGSAEAFF; cdr3_nt: TGTGCCAGCAGTCCGGGACAGGGGTCGGCTGAAGCTTTCTTT
v_call: TRBV3-1; clone_size: few; j_call: TRBJ1-1; cdr3_length: 15; d_call: .; cdr3_aa: CASSLSGLLNTEAFF; cdr3_nt: TGTGCCAGCAGCCTTTCGGGACTTCTGAACACTGAAGCTTTCTTT
v_call: TRBV28; clone_size: few; j_call: TRBJ1-6; cdr3_length: 15; d_call: .; cdr3_aa: CASSSGVSYNSPLHF; cdr3_nt: TGTGCCAGCAGTTCTGGGGTCTCCTATAATTCACCCCTCCACTTT
v_call: TRBV7-2; clone_size: .; j_call: TRBJ2-7; cdr3_length: 15; d_call: TRBD2; cdr3_aa: CASSRTSANSYEQYF; cdr3_nt: TGTGCCAGCAGCCGGACTAGCGCAAACTCCTACGAGCAGTACTTC
v_call: TRBV3-1; clone_size: many; j_call: TRBJ1-5; cdr3_length: 13; d_call: .; cdr3_aa: CASSQEERQPQHF; cdr3_nt: TGTGCCAGCAGCCAAGAAGAGCGGCAGCCCCAGCATTTT
v_call: TRBV28; clone_size: many; j_call: TRBJ2-5; cdr3_length: 12; d_call: .; cdr3_aa: CATSTIQETQYF; cdr3_nt: TGTGCCACCTCGACAATCCAAGAGACCCAGTACTTC
v_call: TRBV9; clone_size: .; j_call: TRBJ2-7; cdr3_length: 14; d_call: .; cdr3_aa: CASSVGAIPWEQYF; cdr3_nt: TGTGCCAGCAGCGTAGGGGCCATCCCTTGGGAGCAGTACTTC
v_call: TRBV5-6; clone_size: .; j_call: TRBJ2-1; cdr3_length: 17; d_call: TRBD2; cdr3_aa: CASSPRWAGDSYNEQFF; cdr3_nt: TGTGCCAGCAGCCCCCGTTGGGCGGGGGACTCCTACAATGAGCAGTTCTTC
v_call: TRBV29-1; clone_size: many; j_call: TRBJ2-7; cdr3_length: 18; d_call: .; cdr3_aa: CSVITGRRGPLSSYEQYF; cdr3_nt: TGCAGCGTAATTACAGGGAGGAGGGGTCCTTTGAGCTCCTACGAGCAGTACTTC
v_call: TRBV6-1; clone_size: .; j_call: TRBJ2-7; cdr3_length: 15; d_call: .; cdr3_aa: CASRPLTGSSYEQYF; cdr3_nt: TGTGCCAGCAGGCCCTTAACAGGGTCCTCCTACGAGCAGTACTTC
v_call: TRBV2; clone_size: .; j_call: TRBJ2-5; cdr3_length: 17; d_call: .; cdr3_aa: CASSEFSWKEEGETQYF; cdr3_nt: TGTGCCAGCAGTGAATTCAGTTGGAAGGAAGAGGGAGAGACCCAGTACTTC
v_call: TRBV5-1; clone_size: many; j_call: TRBJ1-4; cdr3_length: 14; d_call: .; cdr3_aa: CASSYGTAAEKLFF; cdr3_nt: TGCGCCAGCAGCTATGGGACGGCGGCGGAAAAACTGTTTTTT
v_call: TRBV5-5; clone_size: many; j_call: TRBJ1-5; cdr3_length: 15; d_call: TRBD1; cdr3_aa: CASSLTGTGYQPQHF; cdr3_nt: TGTGCCAGCAGCCTGACCGGGACAGGCTATCAGCCCCAGCATTTT
v_call: TRBV20-1; clone_size: many; j_call: TRBJ2-3; cdr3_length: 12; d_call: .; cdr3_aa: CSARPSTDTQYF; cdr3_nt: TGCAGTGCTAGACCCAGCACAGATACGCAGTATTTT
v_call: TRBV28; clone_size: .; j_call: TRBJ1-2; cdr3_length: 12; d_call: TRBD1; cdr3_aa: CASSRTGSDNLF; cdr3_nt: TGTGCCAGCAGTAGGACAGGGAGTGATAACCTCTTC
v_call: TRBV14; clone_size: many; j_call: TRBJ2-5; cdr3_length: 13; d_call: .; cdr3_aa: CASSRKLVETQYF; cdr3_nt: TGTGCCAGCAGCCGGAAATTAGTAGAGACCCAGTACTTC
v_call: TRBV11-1; clone_size: many; j_call: TRBJ2-1; cdr3_length: 15; d_call: TRBD2; cdr3_aa: CASSRTLAAYNEQFF; cdr3_nt: TGTGCCAGCAGCCGAACACTAGCGGCCTACAATGAGCAGTTCTTC